What follows are 30 T cell receptor beta chains derived from one specimen sequenced in a study of breast tumors, draining lymph nodes, adjacent tissues. TCRdb called the multiplex PCR reads again in MiXCR, with one record for every CDR3 protein. Of 120,000 or so distinct CDR3 sequences in the sample, 15% to 20% were seen once. Axillary draining lymph nodes of breast cancer patients supplied the node samples. Sequencing input: axillary lymph node tissue. The receptors originated from a female donor with breast cancer. Some clones in this sample may be carry-over from other donors' samples.

In its sample, this clonotype was seen many times. DNA of the CDR3: TGTGCCAGCAGTATCTTTCGGGACAGGGGGAAAAACATTCAGTACTTC. This translates into CASSIFRDRGKNIQYF. The rearrangement uses TRBV6-1 and TRBJ2-4; 11 nucleotides match TRBD1. This CDR3 is 16 amino acids long. V lost 5 bases, J lost 4 bases, and 7 bases stayed unmatched. Germline CDR1 and CDR2: MNHNS and SASEGT.

V gene TRBV20-1 combines with J gene TRBJ2-7; 11 nucleotides line up with TRBD2. CDR1 and CDR2 (germline): DFQATT, SNEGSKA (reference sequence). CDR3 length equals 14 residues. Germline trimming cut 6 bases from V and 6 bases from J; bases unmatched to any gene: 10. CDR3 nucleotide sequence: TGCAGTGCAAAAGTAGCGGGGGGGCCCGTCGAGCAGTACTTC. It codes for CSAKVAGGPVEQYF.

This clonotype was seen repeatedly, ten times or more. V usage is TRBV28 and J usage is TRBJ2-7; D is possibly TRBD2 (5 bases). Trimming left V 3 bases short and J 2 bases short, with 14 bases between. The CDR3 sequence is 15 residues long. Germline lookup yields CDR1 MDHEN and CDR2 SYDVKM. CDR3 nucleotides: TGTGCCAGCAGTTTCTCGGGCGGGCGCCCCTACGAGCAGTACTTC. Its protein product is CASSFSGGRPYEQYF.

There are many counts of this clonotype. CDR3 sequence reads: CASSFVLAQDTQYF. CDR3 DNA sequence: TGTGCCAGCAGTTTTGTTCTAGCTCAAGATACGCAGTATTTT. The chain carries TRBV12-3 or TRBV12-4 and TRBJ2-3; maybe TRBD2 (5 bases). The CDR3 is 14 amino acids. The V gene lost 3 bases and the J gene lost 5 bases, with 12 bases spanning the gap.

The CDR3 DNA sequence: TGTGCCTGGAGGACTAGCGGGAGGGGGTATGAGCAGTTCTTC. Amino acid sequence: CAWRTSGRGYEQFF. This sequence joins TRBV30 and TRBJ2-1; 14 bases map to TRBD2. The CDR3 contains 14 residues. Germline V gene sequence: CDR1 GTSNPN, CDR2 SVGIG (reference sequence). V lost 3 bases to trimming and J lost 8 bases; unmatched junction nucleotides: 3.

This clonotype was observed many times. DNA for the CDR3: TGTGCCAGCAGTTCCTCCCCGACTGGATTCACAGATACGCAGTATTTT. Protein sequence: CASSSSPTGFTDTQYF. The chain couples TRBV6-6 to TRBJ2-3; D call uncertain. CDR3 length: 16 residues. Germline assignment: CDR1 MNHNY and CDR2 SVGAGI (reference sequence). V lost 4 bases, J lost 2 bases, and 16 bases lay in between.

This clonotype was found a few times. The DNA of the CDR3 is TGTGCCAGTAGTCAGGGCCAGGCGAAAGAGACCCAGTACTTC. Its protein is CASSQGQAKETQYF. This rearrangement joins TRBV19 to TRBJ2-5, with a tentative D call TRBD1 (5 bases). The CDR3 runs 14 residues. CDR1 and CDR2 from the germline V gene are LNHDA and SQIVND (reference sequence). V lost 5 bases and J lost 3, with 13 bases in between.

Comment on this clonotype: This may be a read error: a much more frequent sequence differs by one nucleotide. The V and J genes are TRBV11-2 and TRBJ2-1, with D unclear. The germline CDR1 and CDR2 sequences are SGHAT and FQNNGV. Trimming stripped 1 base from V and 2 bases from J, with 3 bases between. The CDR3 has 13 amino acids. CDR3 sequence: CASSLVTYNEQFF. Written as DNA, the CDR3 is TGTGCCAGCAGCTTAGTTACCTACAATGAGCAGTTCTTC.

The sample holds many counts of this clonotype. The chain carries TRBV10-1 and TRBJ2-2, with D perhaps TRBD2 (6 bases). Deletions cut 5 bases from V and 7 bases from J, with 17 bases between. The germline gives CDR1 WNHNN, CDR2 SYGVQD (reference sequence). The CDR3 consists of 15 residues. CDR3 amino acids: CASSHRGKGDGELFF. Written as DNA, the CDR3 is TGCGCCAGCAGTCACCGGGGGAAAGGGGACGGGGAGCTGTTTTTT.

This clonotype was recorded at least ten times. The rearrangement links TRBV3-1 to TRBJ2-1; 10 bases are a match to TRBD2. Germline CDR1 LGHDT, CDR2 YNNKEL (reference sequence). V was clipped by 0 bases and J by 6 bases; unmatched bases: 2. CDR3 size: 15 residues. This CDR3 reads CASSQDRTSGNEQFF. The CDR3 nucleotides are TGTGCCAGCAGCCAAGATCGGACTAGCGGCAATGAGCAGTTCTTC.

Of note for this clonotype: A much more abundant neighbour one base away suggests this may be a read error. The chain recombines TRBV5-1 with TRBJ2-1; tentatively, D is TRBD1 (5 bases). Germline V lookup: CDR1 SGHRS, CDR2 YFSETQ. The CDR3 extends over 15 amino acids. CDR3 in DNA: TGCGCCAGCAGCTTGGTTGCAGGGCAGCACAATGAGCAGTCCTTC. Translating gives CASSLVAGQHNEQSF.

This clonotype occurred many times. This chain links TRBV10-2 with TRBJ2-1, with D perhaps being TRBD1 or TRBD2 (6 bases each). The germline gives CDR1 WSHSY, CDR2 SAAADI. V lost 6 bases, J lost 8 bases, and 29 bases lay in between. The CDR3 is 18 residues long. The CDR3 DNA sequence: TGCGCCAGCAGGAGGGGGAGGAGCGGCGGGGTTCAGGAGGATGAGCAGTTCTTC. As protein: CASRRGRSGGVQEDEQFF.

This clonotype was recorded a few times. This chain links TRBV27 with TRBJ2-2; TRBD2 matches at 9 bases. Germline CDR1 is MNHEY and CDR2 is SMNVEV (reference sequence). Trimming removed 5 bases from V and 5 bases from J; junction bases left unmatched: 12. The CDR3 length is 17 residues. The DNA of the CDR3 is TGTGCCAGCAGTGGCCGGGCGGGAGGGGCCTTGACCGGGGAGCTGTTTTTT. It specifies CASSGRAGGALTGELFF.

This clonotype was recorded many times. The chain combines TRBV19 with TRBJ2-2, with TRBD1 identical over 9 bases. Germline V lookup: CDR1 LNHDA, CDR2 SQIVND (reference sequence). Trimming at V came to 5 bases and at J to 6 bases, leaving 4 bases not matched to a gene. This CDR3 is 14 amino acids long. CDR3 DNA sequence: TGTGCCAGTAGTCGGGGACAGGGTGCCGGGGAGCTGTTTTTT. Protein sequence: CASSRGQGAGELFF. Variable domain in full (rest from reference TRBV19 and TRBJ2-2): DGGITQSPKYLFRKEGQNVTLSCEQNLNHDAMYWYRQDPGQGLRLIYYSQIVNDFQKGDIAEGYSVSREKKESFPLTVTSAQKNPTAFYLCASSRGQGAGELFFGEGSRLTVL.

The chain couples TRBV9 to TRBJ2-6; tentatively, D is TRBD1 (6 bases). V was cut by 3 bases and J by 2 bases, with 9 bases left in between. The CDR3 extends over 15 amino acids. Looked up from germline, CDR1 is SGDLS and CDR2 is YYNGEE. As DNA, the CDR3 is TGTGCCAGCAGCGGTACAGGGCCTGGGGCCAACGTCCTGACTTTC. Encoded protein: CASSGTGPGANVLTF.

This clonotype was seen ten or more times. The V gene is TRBV5-4, the J gene TRBJ2-3, with 9 bases matching TRBD2. J was trimmed by 0 bases and V by 4 bases; bases with no gene match: 3. The length of the CDR3 is 15 residues. Looked up from germline, CDR1 is SGHNT and CDR2 is YYREEE (reference sequence). The CDR3 DNA is TGTGCCAGCAGCGAGCGGGGGGTAAGCACAGATACGCAGTATTTT. Amino acids: CASSERGVSTDTQYF.

This clonotype was counted many times. The genes are TRBV4-1 and TRBJ1-5; TRBD1 might be the D (6 bases). The CDR3 loop spans 14 amino acids. Trimming removed 6 bases from V and 7 bases from J, with 16 bases in between. Per germline, CDR1 MGHRA and CDR2 YSYEKL. In nucleotides, the CDR3 is TGCGCCAGCAGTCCAAGGGGGGGTCGGCAGCCCCAGCATTTT. Translation: CASSPRGGRQPQHF.

This clonotype occurred a few times. This may be a read error, as it is one base from a much larger clone. This chain joins TRBV20-1 and TRBJ1-6, with 10 bases lining up with TRBD1. CDR3 size: 16 residues. CDR1 is DFQATT and CDR2 is SNEGSKA in the germline V gene (reference sequence). The trim removed 1 base at V and 9 bases at J, leaving 9 bases unmatched. CDR3 coding DNA: TGCAGTGCTAGAGTGGGGACAGGGGTGTTGAGTTCACCCCTCCACTTT. It is translated as CSARVGTGVLSSPLHF.

The sample holds a few counts of this clonotype. V and J are TRBV20-1 and TRBJ2-2; 10 bases are shared with TRBD2. The CDR3 has 16 residues. The germline CDR1 and CDR2 sequences are DFQATT and SNEGSKA (reference sequence). V lost 2 bases, J lost 6 bases, and 9 bases stayed unmatched. CDR3 amino acids: CSARTVLAGVAGELFF. The CDR3 DNA is TGCAGTGCTAGAACGGTTCTAGCGGGAGTTGCCGGGGAGCTGTTTTTT.

Ten or more counts support this clonotype. The chain has TRBV4-1 and TRBJ1-5; D ambiguous. Germline assignment: CDR1 MGHRA and CDR2 YSYEKL. V dropped 2 bases and J dropped 0 bases, with 8 bases sitting between them. The CDR3 totals 15 residues. The CDR3 DNA reads TGCGCCAGCAGCCAACAGTTTTTTAGCAATCAGCCCCAGCATTTT. Translated: CASSQQFFSNQPQHF.

This clonotype has ten or more counts. The gene calls are TRBV29-1 and TRBJ2-5; 9 nucleotides agree with TRBD1. Germline V gene sequence: CDR1 SQVTM, CDR2 ANQGSEA. This CDR3 spans 12 amino acids. V lost 6 bases and J lost 5; bases outside the gene matches: 4. The CDR3 is CSVDRGRETQYF. The CDR3 coding sequence is TGCAGCGTGGACAGGGGTAGGGAGACCCAGTACTTC.

Remarks on this clonotype: A single base separates this from a much larger clone, so it may be a read error. The V and J genes are TRBV19 and TRBJ1-2, with 9 positions matching TRBD1. This CDR3 contains 11 residues. The germline V gene has CDR1 LNHDA and CDR2 SQIVND (reference sequence). CDR3 loop: CATGGALSCTF. DNA of the CDR3: TGTGCAACAGGGGGCGCATTGAGCTGCACCTTC.

This clonotype was seen ten or more times. The genes are TRBV12-3 or TRBV12-4 and TRBJ2-3; either TRBD1 or TRBD2 may fit D (5 bases each). Trimming shortened V by 4 bases and J by 0 bases, and 8 bases separated the two germline ends. CDR3 size: 14 residues. CDR3 sequence: CASSSEGSTDTQYF. The DNA for the CDR3 is TGTGCCAGCAGTTCAGAGGGGAGCACAGATACGCAGTATTTT.

The sample holds many counts of this clonotype. The chain employs TRBV5-1 and TRBJ1-4, with a possible D match to TRBD1 (6 bases). Germline V gene data show CDR1 as SGHRS and CDR2 as YFSETQ. Trimming left V 4 bases short and J 6 bases short, with 13 bases between. The CDR3 consists of 14 residues. CDR3 residues: CASSASGGDEKLFF. CDR3 bases: TGCGCCAGCAGCGCCTCGGGGGGCGATGAAAAACTGTTTTTT.

Many counts were recorded for this clonotype. The CDR3 nucleotides read TGCAGCGTTGAAGTGTTAGGACAGGGTATGACAGATACGCAGTATTTT. This translates into CSVEVLGQGMTDTQYF. The V call is TRBV29-1, the J call TRBJ2-3; TRBD1 matches 8 bases. This CDR3 is 16 amino acids long. Germline CDR1 reads SQVTM; CDR2 reads ANQGSEA. With V trimmed by 1 base and J by 3 bases, 9 bases remained unmatched.

The chain joins TRBV19 to TRBJ1-5; D is uncertain. The CDR3 extends over 13 amino acids. Per the germline V gene, CDR1 is LNHDA and CDR2 is SQIVND (reference sequence). With 3 bases removed from V and 5 bases from J, the gap between germline ends came to 8 bases. The CDR3, as DNA: TGTGCCAGTAGTATTCAGTTGTATCAGCCCCAGCATTTT. Translation: CASSIQLYQPQHF.

This clonotype has just a few counts. This rearrangement joins TRBV12-3 or TRBV12-4 to TRBJ1-4, with D possibly being TRBD1 (6 bases). Between the trimmed V and J ends, which lost 7 bases and 8 bases, there was a span of 20 bases. The CDR3 runs to 15 residues. CDR3 DNA sequence: TGTGCCAGCACCCCAACGGGGGGGGCCGGAGAAAAACTGTTTTTT. As protein: CASTPTGGAGEKLFF.

This clonotype was recorded at least ten times. CDR3 region: CASRNKNSGANVLTF. CDR3 nucleotides: TGTGCCAGCAGAAATAAGAACTCTGGGGCCAACGTCCTGACTTTC. The V call is TRBV12-3 or TRBV12-4, the J call TRBJ2-6; D not resolved. V was pared by 6 bases and J by 0 bases, with 9 bases between. The CDR3 has 15 amino acids.

As for this clonotype: This may arise from a read error, as a much more abundant clone is one base away. It is likely a read error, because the conserved phenylalanine at the end of the CDR3 is missing. The rearrangement uses TRBV11-3 and TRBJ1-6; D gene unclear. This CDR3 is 11 amino acids long. Germline loops: CDR1 SGHNT, CDR2 YENEEA. V shed 5 bases and J shed 10 bases, with 6 bases lying between them. The CDR3 loop reads CASSPISPLHC. In nucleotides, the CDR3 is TGTGCCAGCAGCCCTATATCACCCCTCCACTGT.

The sample holds many counts of this clonotype. This rearrangement joins TRBV20-1 to TRBJ2-7, with 7 bases fitting TRBD1. Germline CDR1 DFQATT, CDR2 SNEGSKA (reference sequence). This CDR3 region has 15 residues. Trimming at V came to 0 bases and at J to 2 bases, leaving 7 bases not matched to a gene. The CDR3 nucleotides read TGCAGTGCTAGAGATCGAGGGACAGTACCCTACGAGCAGTACTTC. Amino acids: CSARDRGTVPYEQYF.